A selection of T cell receptor beta chains follows, all from one sample in a study of cytomegalovirus exposure and HLA in healthy donors. Repertoires were generated with immunoSEQ multiplex PCR, while TCRdb's copy carries only in-frame clones and drops some. Of 100,000 to 150,000 clones listed, 75% to 90% are singletons. Specimen: PBMCs. The receptor set was obtained from a woman between 18 and 29 years old in good health and CMV-seronegative. The CDR3 runs from the conserved cysteine through the conserved F or W. A D gene is named only where the DNA matches it firmly. Clone size appears in some rows only: once, few, many, or a class for an expanded clone.

length | D | J | size | V | DNA | CDR3
14 | TRBD1 | TRBJ1-1 | - | TRBV28 | TGTGCCAGCGAATCCCCGACAGGGCCCACTGAAGCTTTCTTT | CASESPTGPTEAFF
17 | TRBD1 | TRBJ2-7 | - | TRBV4-3 | TGCGCCAGCAGCCAAGCGAACCCCGGGACAGGGGGCTACGAGCAGTACTTC | CASSQANPGTGGYEQYF
16 | - | TRBJ2-7 | - | TRBV10-3 | TGTGCCATCAGTGAAGGAGGGATCAATGGGGTCTACGAGCAGTACTTC | CAISEGGINGVYEQYF
12 | - | TRBJ2-5 | - | TRBV7-6 | TGTGCCAGCAGCTTACTGCGGGAGACCCAGTACTTC | CASSLLRETQYF
13 | - | TRBJ2-2 | - | TRBV27 | TGTGCCAGCAGCCCTAAGAACACCGGGGAGCTGTTTTTT | CASSPKNTGELFF
11 | - | TRBJ1-1 | - | TRBV29-1 | TGCAGCGTCCAAACAGGGACTGAAGCTTTCTTT | CSVQTGTEAFF
15 | TRBD1 | TRBJ2-7 | - | TRBV7-2 | TGTGCCAGCAGCTTGGGGCAGGGGGCCCCCTACGAGCAGTACTTC | CASSLGQGAPYEQYF
17 | TRBD2 | TRBJ2-1 | - | TRBV27 | TGTGCCAGCAGTTTATCCCCCCCTGCGGGAGCTCGCAATGAGCAGTTCTTC | CASSLSPPAGARNEQFF
13 | TRBD1 | TRBJ1-4 | - | TRBV5-4 | TGTGCCACCCGGGACAGCACTAATGAAAAACTGTTTTTT | CATRDSTNEKLFF
13 | - | TRBJ2-7 | - | TRBV27 | TGTGCCAGCAGTTTAACTGGCTCCTACGAGCAGTACTTC | CASSLTGSYEQYF
11 | - | TRBJ1-3 | - | TRBV30 | TGTGCCTGGAGTCTAGGAAACACCATATATTTT | CAWSLGNTIYF
15 | - | TRBJ2-5 | once | TRBV7-9 | TGTGCCAGCAGCTTACAGGGGGGCTTCGGAGAGACCCAGTACTTC | CASSLQGGFGETQYF
14 | TRBD1 | TRBJ1-1 | - | TRBV5-5 | TGTGCCAGCAGCTTGGCGACAGGGGACACTGAAGCTTTCTTT | CASSLATGDTEAFF
14 | - | TRBJ1-1 | - | TRBV9 | TGTGCCAGCAGCCCAGTTCTTTCCGACACTGAAGCTTTCTTT | CASSPVLSDTEAFF
16 | TRBD2 | TRBJ2-7 | - | TRBV9 | TGTGCCAGCAGCGTAGGGGTAGCGGGAGCCCCGGCCGAGCAGTACTTC | CASSVGVAGAPAEQYF
13 | - | TRBJ1-5 | - | TRBV11-2 | TGTGCCAGCAGCTTAGGTCTAGCTCAGCCCCAGCATTTT | CASSLGLAQPQHF
15 | - | TRBJ2-3 | - | TRBV5-1 | TGCGCCAGCAGCTTGGAGGGCGGGGGCCCAGATACGCAGTATTTT | CASSLEGGGPDTQYF
13 | - | TRBJ2-7 | - | TRBV25-1 | TGTGCCAGCAGTGAAGGGCCTTCCTACGAGCAGTACTTC | CASSEGPSYEQYF
17 | - | TRBJ1-2 | - | TRBV5-6 | TGTGCCAGCAGCTCCCCCGGAGGCGTCAGGGGCCCCTATGGCTACACCTTC | CASSSPGGVRGPYGYTF
16 | TRBD2 | TRBJ2-3 | - | TRBV9 | TGTGCCAGCAGCGTGGGTAGCGGGAGTCATTCAGATACGCAGTATTTT | CASSVGSGSHSDTQYF
14 | - | TRBJ2-5 | - | TRBV11-2 | TGTGCCAGCAGCGAAAGGGACTTTCAAGAGACCCAGTACTTC | CASSERDFQETQYF
15 | - | TRBJ2-7 | - | TRBV15 | TGTGCCACCAGCCCAGCGACTGGTAGCGGCTACGAGCAGTACTTC | CATSPATGSGYEQYF
19 | TRBD2 | TRBJ2-5 | - | TRBV15 | TGTGCCACCAGCAGAGATCGGTCTAGCGGGAGGGCCAGGGAGGAGACCCAGTACTTC | CATSRDRSSGRAREETQYF
18 | TRBD1 | TRBJ1-5 | - | TRBV28 | TGTGCCAGCAGGAGAACCGGGACAGGGGTGAGAAGCAATCAGCCCCAGCATTTT | CASRRTGTGVRSNQPQHF
11 | - | TRBJ1-1 | - | TRBV20-1 | TGCAGTGGGGGGGTGGACACTGAAGCTTTCTTT | CSGGVDTEAFF
17 | TRBD1 | TRBJ1-2 | few | TRBV5-4 | TGTGCCAGCAGCATGGAGGGACAGGGGGCTGCTAACTATGGCTACACCTTC | CASSMEGQGAANYGYTF
14 | - | TRBJ2-3 | - | TRBV5-4 | TGTGCCAGCAGCTTAATCTTCGGCACAGATACGCAGTATTTT | CASSLIFGTDTQYF
17 | TRBD2 | TRBJ2-2 | - | TRBV7-6 | TGTGCCAGCAGCTTAGCGCCGGCGGGAGGCCCCACCGGGGAGCTGTTTTTT | CASSLAPAGGPTGELFF
14 | - | TRBJ1-1 | - | TRBV6-6 | TGTGCCAGCAGTAGATCAGGGGCGAACACTGAAGCTTTCTTT | CASSRSGANTEAFF
11 | - | TRBJ2-1 | - | TRBV5-8 | TGTGCCAGCAGCTTGCCAGAGGGAAAGTTCTTC | CASSLPEGKFF
14 | - | TRBJ2-7 | - | TRBV19 | TGTGCCAGTAGTATAGGGCACAACTCCTACGAGCAGTACTTC | CASSIGHNSYEQYF
18 | TRBD1 | TRBJ1-3 | - | TRBV6-4 | TGTGCCAGCAGTGACCCGAGAGCGCAGGGGGAGGCTGGAAACACCATATATTTT | CASSDPRAQGEAGNTIYF
17 | - | TRBJ1-5 | - | TRBV19 | TGTGCCAGTGGGGGCTCAATGGGGCGGTATAGCAATCAGCCCCAGCATTTT | CASGGSMGRYSNQPQHF
16 | TRBD2 | TRBJ2-7 | - | TRBV11-2 | TGTGCCAGCAGCTGGGGACTAGCGGGAGAAAGACACGAGCAGTACTTC | CASSWGLAGERHEQYF
15 | TRBD2 | TRBJ2-1 | - | TRBV7-6 | TGTGCCAGCAGCTTAGAGAGGACTAGCGGGAGATTGCAGTTCTTC | CASSLERTSGRLQFF
14 | - | TRBJ2-1 | few | TRBV5-1 | TGCGCCAGCAGCTCGGGACACTTCTACAATGAGCAGTTCTTC | CASSSGHFYNEQFF
14 | - | TRBJ2-1 | - | TRBV4-2 | TGTGCCAGCAGTTCCGGGAACCTGGGGAATGAGCAGTTCTTC | CASSSGNLGNEQFF
18 | TRBD1 | TRBJ1-2 | - | TRBV5-4 | TGTGCCAGCAGCTTGGCCGGGGGTGACAGGGGGCGCAGCAATGGCTACACCTTC | CASSLAGGDRGRSNGYTF
15 | TRBD1 | TRBJ2-1 | - | TRBV30 | TGTGCCTGGCGGGGACAGGGAGGTTCCTACAATGAGCAGTTCTTC | CAWRGQGGSYNEQFF
17 | TRBD2 | TRBJ2-2 | once | TRBV27 | TGTGCCAGCAGTTTACACCGACTAGCGGAGAACACCGGGGAGCTGTTTTTT | CASSLHRLAENTGELFF
16 | - | TRBJ2-1 | - | TRBV11-2 | TGTGCCAGCAGCTTGATGGGGCAGACCTCCTACAATGAGCAGTTCTTC | CASSLMGQTSYNEQFF
13 | - | TRBJ2-7 | - | TRBV30 | TGTGCCTGGAGTGGAGGGTCCACCTACGAGCAGTACTTC | CAWSGGSTYEQYF
16 | - | TRBJ1-2 | once | TRBV6-5 | TGTGCCAGCAGTTACTCGAGTCTCAGGTTATCCTCCGGCTACACCTTC | CASSYSSLRLSSGYTF
13 | - | TRBJ1-4 | - | TRBV10-3 | TGTGCCATTAGGGGTTCCACTAATGAAAAACTGTTTTTT | CAIRGSTNEKLFF
13 | - | TRBJ1-5 | few | TRBV27 | TGTGCCAGCAGTGAGATACAGGAGCAGCCCCAGCATTTT | CASSEIQEQPQHF
15 | TRBD1 | TRBJ1-6 | - | TRBV5-1 | TGCGCCAGCAGCTGGGGGACAGCACAAAATTCACCCCTCCACTTT | CASSWGTAQNSPLHF
13 | - | TRBJ2-1 | - | TRBV6-5 | TGTGCCAGCAGTCCCCGACAGTTCGGTGAGCAGTTCTTC | CASSPRQFGEQFF
15 | - | TRBJ1-5 | once | TRBV27 | TGTGCCAGCAGTTCCTATGCTGAGGGCTGGCAGCCCCAGCATTTT | CASSSYAEGWQPQHF
14 | - | TRBJ1-5 | - | TRBV27 | TGTGCCAGCAGTTTCCAGGGTTACAATCAGCCCCAGCATTTT | CASSFQGYNQPQHF
13 | - | TRBJ2-1 | - | TRBV19 | TGTGCCAGTAGTTATCGACACCGCAATGAGCAGTTCTTC | CASSYRHRNEQFF
15 | TRBD1 | TRBJ1-5 | few | TRBV9 | TGTGCCAGCAGCGTCCACGGGACAGGGAATCAGCCCCAGCATTTT | CASSVHGTGNQPQHF
15 | - | TRBJ2-4 | - | TRBV27 | TGTGCCAGCAGTCGTACCTTCCGGGACAAAAACATTCAGTACTTC | CASSRTFRDKNIQYF
11 | - | TRBJ2-1 | once | TRBV9 | TGTGCCAGCAGCTTTAGCAATGAGCAGTTCTTC | CASSFSNEQFF
17 | TRBD2 | TRBJ2-7 | - | TRBV11-2 | TGTGCCAGCAGCTCCGCTTCTTTTGAGCGGGGCAACTACGAGCAGTACTTC | CASSSASFERGNYEQYF
14 | TRBD1 | TRBJ1-3 | - | TRBV11-2 | TGTGCCAGCAGCAGGGACAGCCCAGTCAACACCATATATTTT | CASSRDSPVNTIYF